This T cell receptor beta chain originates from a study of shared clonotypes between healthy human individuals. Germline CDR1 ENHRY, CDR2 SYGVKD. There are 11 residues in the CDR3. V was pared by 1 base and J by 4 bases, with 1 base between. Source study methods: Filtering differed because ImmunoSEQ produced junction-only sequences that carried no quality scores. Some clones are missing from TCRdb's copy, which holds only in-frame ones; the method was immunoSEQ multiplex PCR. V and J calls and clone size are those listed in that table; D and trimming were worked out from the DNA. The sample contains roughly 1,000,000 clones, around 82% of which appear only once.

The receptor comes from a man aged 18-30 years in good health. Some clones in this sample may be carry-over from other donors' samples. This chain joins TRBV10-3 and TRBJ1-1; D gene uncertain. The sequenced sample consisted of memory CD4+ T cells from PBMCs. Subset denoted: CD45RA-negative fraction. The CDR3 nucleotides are TGTGCCATCAGTGAGTTCACTGAAGCTTTCTTT. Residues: CAISEFTEAFF.